This TCR beta chain was sequenced in a study of blood T cell repertoires in COVID-19. In its sample, this clone was seen once. The data were produced by immunoSEQ multiplex PCR, yet TCRdb's version contains in-frame clones alone and is incomplete. The data show 200,000 to 250,000 clones, with roughly four fifths seen just once and approximately 8% held by the top ten. The specimen sequenced was peripheral blood. The TCR comes from a woman aged 45-65 years with active or convalescent COVID-19.

The CDR3, as DNA: TGTGCCAGCAGCAATCGGGGACAGTCTGGGACCCAGTACTTC. It specifies CASSNRGQSGTQYF. This chain connects TRBV7-8 to TRBJ2-5, with 7 bases fitting TRBD1. There are 14 residues in the CDR3. Losses at the gene ends were 5 bases for V and 7 bases for J; bases not matched to a gene: 10. Germline CDR1 reads SGHVS; CDR2 reads FQNEAQ.